The 30 T cell receptor beta chains below were found in one sample sequenced in a study of blood T cell repertoires in COVID-19. The method was immunoSEQ multiplex PCR; TCRdb's version includes in-frame clones alone and lacks a portion of them. Of roughly 260,000 clones in the sample, 88% were seen once. Material for sequencing was peripheral blood. The receptors derive from a man aged 60 to 69 who had recovered from COVID-19.

The chain joins TRBV27 to TRBJ2-3; 9 positions match TRBD2. V gave up 0 bases and J gave up 4 bases; unmatched junction bases: 5. The CDR3 consists of 16 residues. The germline V gene encodes CDR1 MNHEY and CDR2 SMNVEV (reference sequence). In nucleotides, the CDR3 is TGTGCCAGCAGTTTATCGCTAGCGGGGAAGGCAGATACGCAGTATTTT. This translates into CASSLSLAGKADTQYF.

CDR3 sequence (DNA): TGTGCCAGCAGCCTAGGCTCCCCCGCAGATACGCAGTATTTT. It codes for CASSLGSPADTQYF. The chain is built from TRBV2 and TRBJ2-3, with no clear D. There are 14 residues in the CDR3. Germline-derived CDR1 and CDR2 are SNHLY and FYNNEI. V gave up 6 bases and J gave up 4 bases, with 14 bases separating them.

The CDR3 nucleotides read TGTGCCAGTAGTATAGATACAGGGATCTATGGCTACACCTTC. Amino acid sequence: CASSIDTGIYGYTF. This chain uses TRBV19 with TRBJ1-2, with a tentative D call TRBD1 (6 bases). Trimming left V 0 bases short and J 4 bases short, with 9 bases between. The CDR3 consists of 14 residues. Germline CDR1 and CDR2: LNHDA and SQIVND (reference sequence).

The chain has TRBV25-1 and TRBJ2-7, with 9 bases that match TRBD1. Germline CDR1 is MGHDK and CDR2 is SYGVNS. The CDR3 runs 16 residues. J gave up 1 base and V 6 bases, and 10 bases lay outside the gene matches. In nucleotides, the CDR3 is TGTGCCAGCAGCGAAGATTACGGGACAGGGTCCTACGAGCAGTACTTC. Translated, it gives CASSEDYGTGSYEQYF.

In its sample, this clone was seen once. The J gene is TRBJ1-5, the V gene TRBV5-5; D is undetermined. The CDR3 has 17 amino acids. V gave up 3 bases and J gave up 1 base, with 17 bases separating them. Germline V gene sequence: CDR1 SGHKS, CDR2 YYEKEE (reference sequence). CDR3 residues: CASSSTLSSLSNQPQHF. The CDR3 nucleotides are TGTGCCAGCAGCTCAACCCTAAGTTCCTTAAGCAATCAGCCCCAGCATTTT.

The chain links TRBV6-5 to TRBJ2-7; tentative D call: TRBD1 (5 bases). The CDR3 has 16 amino acids. Trimming cost V 2 bases and J 6 bases, with 20 bases left between them. Germline values: CDR1 MNHEY, CDR2 SVGAGI. This CDR3 reads CASSYLTSGLSGEQYF. The CDR3 DNA sequence: TGTGCCAGCAGTTACCTCACCTCAGGGTTGTCTGGCGAGCAGTACTTC.

The V call is TRBV7-9, the J call TRBJ2-3; tentatively, D is TRBD2 (6 bases). This CDR3 has 16 amino acids. With 3 bases removed from V and 6 bases from J, the gap between germline ends came to 19 bases. Germline CDR1 reads SEHNR; CDR2 reads FQNEAQ (reference sequence). The CDR3 region is CASSFPIVEGRDTQYF. CDR3 DNA: TGTGCCAGCAGCTTCCCCATCGTGGAGGGTAGGGATACGCAGTATTTT.

The V and J genes are TRBV12-3 or TRBV12-4 and TRBJ1-2, with no clear D. The CDR3 is made up of 13 amino acids. V lost 3 bases, J lost 8 bases, and 13 bases lay in between. CDR3 sequence reads: CASSFEATAGYTF. DNA for the CDR3: TGTGCCAGCAGTTTCGAGGCTACCGCCGGCTACACCTTC.

V is TRBV6-5 and J is TRBJ2-7; TRBD1 aligns across 11 bases. The length of the CDR3 is 15 residues. In germline, CDR1 is MNHEY, CDR2 SVGAGI. Trimming at V came to 0 bases and at J to 6 bases, leaving 4 bases not matched to a gene. CDR3 loop: CASSYSTGTGGEQYF. Written as DNA, the CDR3 is TGTGCCAGCAGTTACTCAACTGGGACAGGGGGCGAGCAGTACTTC.

The chain has TRBV5-1 and TRBJ1-1; 7 nucleotides match TRBD1. This CDR3 region has 14 residues. Germline CDR1 reads SGHRS; CDR2 reads YFSETQ. The V segment lost 5 bases and the J segment 0 bases; nucleotides outside the gene matches: 4. The DNA for the CDR3 is TGCGCCAGCAGGTTCGGGACAGTGAACACTGAAGCTTTCTTT. This translates into CASRFGTVNTEAFF.

This sequence joins TRBV18 and TRBJ1-6, with 10 positions matching TRBD1. This CDR3 spans 18 amino acids. Looked up from germline, CDR1 is KGHSH and CDR2 is LQKENI. Trimming cost V 0 bases and J 4 bases; bases outside gene matches: 6. The CDR3: CASSPPTTGGRYNSPLHF. The CDR3, as DNA: TGTGCCAGCTCACCACCGACGACAGGGGGCCGATATAATTCACCCCTCCACTTT.

The chain joins TRBV30 to TRBJ1-3; D remains unclear. CDR3 length: 13 amino acids. V dropped 2 bases and J dropped 4 bases, with 9 bases sitting between them. CDR1 GTSNPN and CDR2 SVGIG come from the germline V gene (reference sequence). CDR3 sequence reads: CAWSRGTGNTIYF. In nucleotides, the CDR3 is TGTGCCTGGAGTCGGGGTACGGGAAACACCATATATTTT.

The chain has TRBV6-2 or TRBV6-3 and TRBJ1-2; D possibly corresponds to TRBD1 (5 bases). The germline V gene encodes CDR1 MNHEY and CDR2 SVGEGT. This CDR3 is 15 amino acids long. Trimming removed 2 bases from V and 3 bases from J, with 13 bases in between. CDR3 coding DNA: TGTGCCAGCAGTTACCCCGAGACAGCCTACTATGGCTACACCTTC. Its translation: CASSYPETAYYGYTF.

This rearrangement joins TRBV13 to TRBJ2-1, with D hard to call. Germline CDR1 PRHDT, CDR2 FYEKMQ (reference sequence). V was cut by 5 bases and J by 6 bases, with 11 bases left in between. This CDR3 comprises 13 residues. CDR3 protein: CASSPWAGNEQFF. CDR3 nucleotide sequence: TGTGCCAGCAGCCCATGGGCCGGCAATGAGCAGTTCTTC.

This chain's CDR3 is CASSLGYSYEQYF. The CDR3 coding sequence is TGTGCCAGCAGCTTAGGGTATTCCTACGAGCAGTACTTC. The gene calls are TRBV13 and TRBJ2-7; the D is unclear. The CDR3 totals 13 residues. Trimming left V 0 bases short and J 1 base short, with 4 bases between. Germline CDR1 reads PRHDT; CDR2 reads FYEKMQ (reference sequence).

The J gene is TRBJ1-5, the V gene TRBV6-2 or TRBV6-3; tentative D call: TRBD1 (5 bases). Germline V gives CDR1 MNHEY, CDR2 SVGEGT. V lost 2 bases and J lost 1, with 9 bases in between. The CDR3 is 15 amino acids. The CDR3 region is CASSYARESNQPQHF. CDR3 coding DNA: TGTGCCAGCAGTTACGCCAGGGAAAGCAATCAGCCCCAGCATTTT.

The sample holds one count of this clone. The chain employs TRBV6-2 or TRBV6-3 and TRBJ1-5; maybe TRBD1 (6 bases). The germline gives CDR1 MNHEY, CDR2 SVGEGT. V was clipped by 1 base and J by 4 bases, with 17 bases between them. The length of the CDR3 is 17 residues. The CDR3 here is CASSYYRVGGANQPQHF. CDR3 DNA sequence: TGTGCCAGCAGTTACTATCGGGTTGGGGGGGCGAATCAGCCCCAGCATTTT.

This clone appeared once. V gene TRBV5-6 combines with J gene TRBJ1-1, with D possibly matching TRBD1 (5 bases). With 0 bases removed from V and 3 bases from J, the gap between germline ends came to 15 bases. This CDR3 is built from 16 residues. CDR1 and CDR2 from the germline V gene are SGHDT and YYEEEE. The CDR3 sequence: CASSLGSRRQHTEAFF. The DNA for the CDR3 is TGTGCCAGCAGCTTGGGGTCTCGGAGACAGCACACTGAAGCTTTCTTT.

The CDR3 sequence is CAGSNTDTQYF. The CDR3 region has the DNA TGTGCCGGGAGTAACACAGATACGCAGTATTTT. The chain has TRBV12-3 or TRBV12-4 and TRBJ2-3; a possible D gene is TRBD2 (5 bases). V was clipped by 11 bases and J by 2 bases, with 8 bases between them. The CDR3 covers 11 residues.

J is TRBJ2-7 and V is TRBV5-1, with a tentative D call TRBD1 (6 bases). CDR1 SGHRS and CDR2 YFSETQ come from the germline V gene. There are 14 residues in the CDR3. V was trimmed by 4 bases and J by 2 bases, leaving 13 bases between them. The CDR3 nucleotides read TGCGCCAGCAGCAAGACAGGTCCCCCCTACGAGCAGTACTTC. This codes for CASSKTGPPYEQYF.

This clone was picked up one time. In nucleotides, the CDR3 is TGTGCCAGCAGCTTCCGGCAGGGTAGCTACGAGCAGTACTTC. Protein product: CASSFRQGSYEQYF. V is TRBV5-5 and J is TRBJ2-7; maybe TRBD1 (5 bases). This CDR3 is 14 amino acids long. Germline V gene lookup returns CDR1 SGHKS and CDR2 YYEKEE (reference sequence). Trimming shortened V by 2 bases and J by 3 bases, and 12 bases separated the two germline ends.

The rearrangement links TRBV11-2 to TRBJ2-1; possible D gene TRBD2, 6 bases. In germline, CDR1 is SGHAT, CDR2 FQNNGV. The CDR3 runs 15 residues. V was shortened by 5 bases and J by 9 bases, with 20 bases between the two germline ends. The CDR3 DNA follows: TGTGCCAGCAGCCACCTAGCGAGGGGTTTTGGTGAGCAGTTCTTC. Translation: CASSHLARGFGEQFF.

The chain has TRBV2 and TRBJ1-1; D gene uncertain. The CDR3 consists of 12 residues. The V end lost 6 bases, the J end lost 8 bases, and 13 bases lay between the germline ends. Germline V lookup: CDR1 SNHLY, CDR2 FYNNEI. CDR3 sequence (DNA): TGTGCCAGCAGCGGGTTAGAGAGGGAAGCTTTCTTT. Amino acid sequence: CASSGLEREAFF.

V usage is TRBV30 and J usage is TRBJ1-4, with D maybe TRBD1 (6 bases). The CDR3 spans 13 residues. Looked up from germline, CDR1 is GTSNPN and CDR2 is SVGIG (reference sequence). Trimming removed 4 bases from V and 5 bases from J, with 11 bases in between. CDR3: CAWNRAANEKLFF. The CDR3 nucleotides read TGTGCCTGGAACAGGGCAGCCAATGAAAAACTGTTTTTT.

V and J are TRBV30 and TRBJ2-3; TRBD1 aligns across 7 bases. J lost 0 bases, V lost 5 bases, and 8 bases had no gene match. This CDR3 region has 15 residues. Germline-derived CDR1 and CDR2 are GTSNPN and SVGIG (reference sequence). The CDR3 reads CAWCWTGQSTDTQYF. The CDR3 DNA reads as TGTGCCTGGTGTTGGACAGGTCAAAGCACAGATACGCAGTATTTT.

This chain links TRBV3-1 (or the pseudogene TRBV3-2) with TRBJ1-2; D is uncertain. The length of the CDR3 is 15 residues. Trimming pared 2 bases from V and 2 bases from J, leaving 12 bases between. Per germline, CDR1 LGHDT and CDR2 YNNKEL (reference sequence). The CDR3: CASSQTTDFNYGYTF. The CDR3 region has the DNA TGTGCCAGCAGCCAAACAACAGATTTCAACTATGGCTACACCTTC.

The rearrangement joins TRBV2 to TRBJ2-7, with 15 bases aligning to TRBD2. V shed 6 bases and J 6 bases; nucleotides not matched to a gene: 6. This CDR3 is built from 15 residues. The V gene's germline CDR1 is SNHLY and CDR2 FYNNEI. CDR3 sequence (DNA): TGTGCCAGCAGGGGACTAGCGGGGGGTCTCTCCGAGCAGTACTTC. Its translation is CASRGLAGGLSEQYF.

The rearrangement uses TRBV19 and TRBJ1-5, with 7 bases identical to TRBD1. The J segment lost 2 bases and the V segment lost 7 bases, leaving 5 bases of the junction unmatched. Germline CDR1 LNHDA, CDR2 SQIVND (reference sequence). The CDR3 has 14 residues. This chain's CDR3 is CASIPGQGNQPQHF. The CDR3 DNA reads as TGTGCCAGTATCCCCGGACAGGGCAATCAGCCCCAGCATTTT.

The chain uses TRBV4-1 and TRBJ2-3, with TRBD1 matching over 11 bases. Germline lookup yields CDR1 MGHRA and CDR2 YSYEKL. J lost 4 bases, V lost 1 base, and 16 bases had no gene match. The CDR3 loop spans 20 amino acids. The CDR3 region has the DNA TGCGCCAGCAGCCAAGTGTGGGGACAGGGGGGAGCGGGGATCGCAGATACGCAGTATTTT. Its translation is CASSQVWGQGGAGIADTQYF.

V gene TRBV2 combines with J gene TRBJ2-5; D remains unclear. The CDR3 runs to 14 residues. Deletions cut 5 bases from V and 4 bases from J, with 14 bases between. CDR1 and CDR2 (germline): SNHLY, FYNNEI. The CDR3 DNA reads TGTGCCAGCAGTCCAAGCCAGGTTTCAGAGACCCAGTACTTC. The encoded protein is CASSPSQVSETQYF.